This is a list of T cell receptor beta chains from one sample in a study of blood T cell repertoires in COVID-19. The table came from immunoSEQ multiplex PCR; TCRdb's copy has only in-frame clones and leaves some out. The sample has more than 150,000 clones, around 83% seen once. Sequencing was performed on peripheral blood. These receptors were taken from a woman between 45 and 60 years old with acute or convalescent COVID-19. The CDR3 runs from the conserved cysteine through the conserved F or W. D genes are given only for firm matches. Size values are once, few and many counts, or a class for expanded clones, and some rows have none.

J: TRBJ1-2
size: once
D: TRBD1
V: TRBV18
CDR3: CASSPDTGGANYGYTF
DNA: TGTGCCAGCTCACCGGATACAGGGGGCGCTAACTATGGCTACACCTTC

J: TRBJ2-3
size: -
D: TRBD2
V: TRBV4-2
CDR3: CASSSYGLAGDTQYF
DNA: TGTGCCAGCAGCTCGTATGGACTAGCCGGAGATACGCAGTATTTT

J: TRBJ1-1
size: -
D: -
V: TRBV18
CDR3: CASSLDRNTEAFF
DNA: TGTGCCAGCTCCTTGGACAGAAACACTGAAGCTTTCTTT

J: TRBJ1-4
size: -
D: TRBD1
V: TRBV28
CDR3: CASSVTGGGGEKLFF
DNA: TGTGCCAGCAGTGTCACAGGGGGTGGAGGGGAAAAACTGTTTTTT

J: TRBJ2-1
size: -
D: -
V: TRBV7-2
CDR3: CASRFQGLYEQFF
DNA: TGTGCCAGCAGGTTTCAGGGCCTTTATGAGCAGTTCTTC

J: TRBJ2-2
size: -
D: -
V: TRBV5-1
CDR3: CASSLSHRVVTGELFF
DNA: TGCGCCAGCAGCTTGTCGCACAGGGTAGTTACCGGGGAGCTGTTTTTT

J: TRBJ1-6
size: -
D: -
V: TRBV7-8
CDR3: CASSLGVTVVNSPLHF
DNA: TGTGCCAGCAGCTTAGGGGTGACAGTGGTAAATTCACCCCTCCACTTT

J: TRBJ2-3
size: -
D: -
V: TRBV7-2
CDR3: CASSPLPRTDTQYF
DNA: TGTGCCAGCAGCCCACTGCCACGCACAGATACGCAGTATTTT

J: TRBJ2-3
size: many
D: -
V: TRBV6-5
CDR3: CASSTWGGVDTQYF
DNA: TGTGCCAGCAGTACATGGGGAGGTGTAGATACGCAGTATTTT

J: TRBJ1-5
size: -
D: -
V: TRBV23-1
CDR3: CASSQSRGHGYNQPQHF
DNA: TGCGCCAGCAGTCAATCTAGGGGACATGGGTACAATCAGCCCCAGCATTTT

J: TRBJ1-1
size: -
D: -
V: TRBV6-4
CDR3: CASSEQPSGTEAFF
DNA: TGTGCCAGCAGTGAACAACCTTCGGGGACTGAAGCTTTCTTT

J: TRBJ2-5
size: -
D: -
V: TRBV18
CDR3: CASSPGSGGVQETQYF
DNA: TGTGCCAGCTCACCAGGTAGCGGAGGGGTCCAAGAGACCCAGTACTTC

J: TRBJ1-2
size: -
D: TRBD1
V: TRBV20-1
CDR3: CSARQGYGYTF
DNA: TGCAGTGCTCGACAGGGATATGGCTACACCTTC

J: TRBJ2-7
size: -
D: TRBD1
V: TRBV12-3/TRBV12-4
CDR3: CASRGQGVYEQYF
DNA: TGTGCCAGCAGAGGACAGGGGGTATACGAGCAGTACTTC

J: TRBJ1-2
size: once
D: -
V: TRBV3-1/TRBV3-2
CDR3: CASSSAPKHGYTF
DNA: TGTGCCAGCAGCAGCGCCCCGAAGCATGGCTACACCTTC

J: TRBJ2-3
size: -
D: TRBD1
V: TRBV7-9
CDR3: CASSKSGTGVGTDTQYF
DNA: TGTGCCAGCAGCAAAAGTGGGACAGGGGTGGGCACAGATACGCAGTATTTT

J: TRBJ2-3
size: -
D: TRBD1
V: TRBV5-4
CDR3: CASSWGQGGTDTQYF
DNA: TGTGCCAGCAGCTGGGGACAGGGTGGAACAGATACGCAGTATTTT

J: TRBJ1-1
size: -
D: TRBD1
V: TRBV7-9
CDR3: CASSELDRGAEAFF
DNA: TGTGCCAGCAGCGAATTGGACAGGGGCGCTGAAGCTTTCTTT

J: TRBJ2-3
size: -
D: -
V: TRBV5-8
CDR3: CASSLAGSTDTQYF
DNA: TGTGCCAGCAGCTTGGCCGGGAGCACAGATACGCAGTATTTT

J: TRBJ2-5
size: -
D: -
V: TRBV19
CDR3: CASSPMARGRAQYF
DNA: TGTGCCAGTAGTCCGATGGCTAGAGGGCGGGCCCAGTACTTC

J: TRBJ1-5
size: -
D: -
V: TRBV19
CDR3: CASSRARSNQPQHF
DNA: TGTGCCAGTAGCCGCGCCCGTAGCAATCAGCCCCAGCATTTT

J: TRBJ1-6
size: -
D: TRBD1
V: TRBV4-2
CDR3: CASSQDWGDRSSPLHF
DNA: TGTGCCAGCAGCCAAGATTGGGGGGACAGAAGCTCACCCCTCCACTTT

J: TRBJ1-6
size: -
D: TRBD1
V: TRBV2
CDR3: CASTGQPNSPLHF
DNA: TGTGCCAGCACGGGACAGCCTAATTCACCCCTCCACTTT

J: TRBJ2-5
size: -
D: -
V: TRBV28
CDR3: CASSGAARETQYF
DNA: TGTGCCAGCAGTGGAGCGGCTCGGGAGACCCAGTACTTC

J: TRBJ2-2
size: -
D: -
V: TRBV3-1/TRBV3-2
CDR3: CASSQGGPGELFF
DNA: TGTGCCAGCAGCCAAGGAGGGCCCGGGGAGCTGTTTTTT

J: TRBJ1-4
size: -
D: -
V: TRBV19
CDR3: CASSSRTEKLFF
DNA: TGTGCCAGTAGTTCGCGAACTGAAAAACTGTTTTTT

J: TRBJ1-6
size: -
D: -
V: TRBV10-3
CDR3: CAISSLAGDNSPLHF
DNA: TGTGCCATCAGTTCCTTGGCAGGGGATAATTCACCCCTCCACTTT

J: TRBJ1-5
size: -
D: -
V: TRBV11-2
CDR3: CASSLTNRDQPQHF
DNA: TGTGCCAGCAGCCTAACGAACAGGGATCAGCCCCAGCATTTT

J: TRBJ2-3
size: -
D: -
V: TRBV3-1/TRBV3-2
CDR3: CASSQQEGRADTQYF
DNA: TGTGCCAGCAGCCAACAGGAGGGACGGGCGGATACGCAGTATTTT

J: TRBJ2-7
size: -
D: -
V: TRBV6-5
CDR3: CASQLDREGEQYF
DNA: TGTGCCAGCCAGTTGGACAGGGAGGGCGAGCAGTACTTC

J: TRBJ1-4
size: -
D: -
V: TRBV4-3
CDR3: CASSPPSREKLFF
DNA: TGCGCCAGCAGCCCCCCCTCTAGGGAAAAACTGTTTTTT

J: TRBJ1-4
size: -
D: TRBD1
V: TRBV27
CDR3: CASSPGTATNEKLFF
DNA: TGTGCCAGCAGCCCTGGGACAGCAACTAATGAAAAACTGTTTTTT

J: TRBJ2-7
size: few
D: -
V: TRBV10-2
CDR3: CASSEPRDSYEQYF
DNA: TGCGCCAGCAGTGAGCCCCGGGACTCCTACGAGCAGTACTTC

J: TRBJ2-2
size: -
D: -
V: TRBV11-2
CDR3: CASQKVAGEVGELFF
DNA: TGTGCCAGCCAGAAAGTTGCAGGGGAAGTCGGGGAGCTGTTTTTT

J: TRBJ2-5
size: -
D: -
V: TRBV15
CDR3: CATSSRDGGKETQYF
DNA: TGTGCCACCAGCAGCCGGGACGGAGGGAAAGAGACCCAGTACTTC

J: TRBJ2-3
size: -
D: TRBD2
V: TRBV7-2
CDR3: CASSPLAGGRTDTQYF
DNA: TGTGCCAGCAGCCCATTAGCGGGGGGTCGCACAGATACGCAGTATTTT

J: TRBJ2-7
size: -
D: -
V: TRBV28
CDR3: CASSSGSSYEQYF
DNA: TGTGCCAGCAGTTCGGGATCCTCCTACGAGCAGTACTTC

J: TRBJ2-7
size: -
D: TRBD2
V: TRBV4-3
CDR3: CASSLRLAGEYEQYF
DNA: TGCGCCAGCAGCCTCAGACTAGCGGGGGAGTACGAGCAGTACTTC

J: TRBJ2-2
size: -
D: -
V: TRBV27
CDR3: CASSQRGSGELFF
DNA: TGTGCCAGCAGTCAACGGGGGTCCGGGGAGCTGTTTTTT

J: TRBJ1-5
size: -
D: -
V: TRBV2
CDR3: CASRERSNQPQHF
DNA: TGTGCCAGCAGGGAAAGGAGTAATCAGCCCCAGCATTTT

J: TRBJ2-1
size: -
D: -
V: TRBV5-4
CDR3: CASSFEGVRNEQFF
DNA: TGTGCCAGCAGCTTCGAGGGTGTGCGCAATGAGCAGTTCTTC

J: TRBJ1-4
size: -
D: -
V: TRBV15
CDR3: CAADRNSEKLFF
DNA: TGTGCCGCCGACAGGAACTCCGAAAAACTGTTTTTT

J: TRBJ1-2
size: -
D: -
V: TRBV5-5
CDR3: CASSFLGATRGYTF
DNA: TGTGCCAGCAGCTTTTTAGGGGCGACCCGGGGCTACACCTTC

J: TRBJ1-2
size: few
D: -
V: TRBV11-2
CDR3: CASSPSGRYGYTF
DNA: TGTGCCAGCAGCCCGTCAGGGAGGTATGGCTACACCTTC

J: TRBJ2-1
size: -
D: -
V: TRBV6-2/TRBV6-3
CDR3: CASSHWRGANYNEQFF
DNA: TGTGCCAGCAGTCATTGGCGTGGGGCAAACTACAATGAGCAGTTCTTC

J: TRBJ2-7
size: -
D: TRBD1
V: TRBV4-3
CDR3: CASSQVTGGGYEQYF
DNA: TGCGCCAGCAGCCAAGTGACAGGGGGTGGTTACGAGCAGTACTTC

J: TRBJ2-1
size: -
D: TRBD2
V: TRBV5-4
CDR3: CASSLAPGLAGIHYNEQFF
DNA: TGTGCCAGCAGCTTGGCACCGGGACTAGCGGGGATCCATTACAATGAGCAGTTCTTC

J: TRBJ2-1
size: -
D: TRBD2
V: TRBV19
CDR3: CASSESGLAGNEQFF
DNA: TGTGCCAGTAGTGAATCGGGACTAGCCGGAAATGAGCAGTTCTTC

J: TRBJ1-6
size: -
D: -
V: TRBV4-3
CDR3: CASSQVDNSGSPLHF
DNA: TGCGCCAGCAGCCAAGTGGACAATTCGGGCTCACCCCTCCACTTT

J: TRBJ1-2
size: -
D: TRBD1
V: TRBV4-3
CDR3: CASSLINRGDYGYTF
DNA: TGCGCCAGCAGCCTGATAAACAGGGGAGACTATGGCTACACCTTC